This T cell receptor beta chain was recovered during a study of T-cell memory formation after mild COVID-19. In its sample, this clonotype was seen a few times. TCRdb processed the 5' RACE reads anew with MiXCR; each CDR3 protein has one entry. This table holds approximately 52,000 distinct CDR3 sequences, approximately 9% found once. The CDR3 is made up of 14 amino acids. Germline assignment: CDR1 GTSNPN and CDR2 SVGIG (reference sequence). V gave up 1 base and J gave up 1 base, with 10 bases separating them. The specimen sequenced was PBMCs or a T cell subset sorted from them (not recorded which). The chain recombines TRBV30 with TRBJ1-1; D is ambiguous. The receptor's source is an adult woman who had mild COVID-19 (a few samples of this study predate the infection). Cell type and time point are not known. Here the CDR3 reads CAWSGIGPNTEAFF. DNA for the CDR3: TGTGCCTGGAGTGGTATTGGACCGAACACTGAAGCTTTCTTT. The whole variable domain, remainder taken from reference TRBV30 and TRBJ1-1, is SQTIHQWPATLVQPVGSPLSLECTVEGTSNPNLYWYRQAAGRGLQLLFYSVGIGQISSEVPQNLSASRPQDRQFILSSKKLLLSDSGFYLCAWSGIGPNTEAFFGQGTRLTVV.